The source of this T cell receptor beta chain is a study of blood T cell repertoires in COVID-19. The overall study: Material from acute and convalescent COVID-19 was sourced from the United States, Italy and Spain. Nucleic acid was either cDNA or gDNA, and it came from T cells, B-cell-depleted T cells, or PBMCs.

Methods used by the authors: Reference gene primer amplification gave nucleated cell count estimates. The protocol was immunoSEQ multiplex PCR, while the TCRdb copy is restricted to in-frame clones and leaves out a portion. The DNA gave D and trimming, while V, J and clone size come from that table. The repertoire has roughly 340,000 clones, about 90% of them found once; the top ten carry approximately 3.5%. CDR3 length: 14 residues. Germline CDR1 SGHKS, CDR2 YYEKEE (reference sequence). With 1 base removed from V and 7 bases from J, the gap between germline ends came to 12 bases. The chain carries TRBV5-5 and TRBJ1-5; D possibly corresponds to TRBD1 (5 bases). Sequenced: peripheral blood. The receptor was isolated from a woman younger than 30 who had recovered from COVID-19. CDR3 in amino acids: CASSLFREGQPQHF. CDR3 in DNA: TGTGCCAGCAGCTTGTTCAGGGAGGGACAGCCCCAGCATTTT.